The TCR beta chain under discussion was sequenced for a study of blood T cell repertoires in COVID-19. Study information: Specimens from acute and convalescent COVID-19 originated in the United States, Italy and Spain. PBMCs, B-cell-depleted T cells, or T cells provided the cDNA or gDNA that made up the material.

This clone was recorded a few times. In the study's own analysis: Using reference gene primer amplification, nucleated cell counts were estimated. Here immunoSEQ multiplex PCR was the method, and the copy in TCRdb shows in-frame clones only, minus some. That table is the source of V, J and clone size, and D and trimming were worked out from the DNA. The sample has about 260,000 clones; 70% to 90% are singletons. The CDR3 covers 15 residues. The V and J ends lost 7 bases and 7 bases, in that order; junction bases with no gene match: 9. The V gene's germline CDR1 is LNHDA and CDR2 SQIVND (reference sequence).

Specimen: peripheral blood. The sequence was collected from a human donor in a cohort sampled during active COVID-19. The chain combines TRBV19 with TRBJ2-1, with TRBD2 identical over 11 bases. Here the CDR3 reads CASILTSGRGNEQFF. The CDR3 DNA reads TGTGCCAGTATCCTCACTAGCGGGAGAGGAAATGAGCAGTTCTTC.